The 10 T cell receptor beta chains listed next were all sequenced from one sample in a study of metastatic and nonmetastatic thyroid tumors. Through MiXCR, TCRdb re-clonotyped the PCR reads. This sample has over 55,000 clones, with roughly 30% found just once. No treatment had been given to any patient before thyroid surgery. Sequenced: blood. The origin of the receptors is a female donor with papillary thyroid cancer or a benign thyroid nodule (not recorded which). Some clones in this sample may be carry-over from other donors' samples.

The chain employs TRBV28 and TRBJ2-7; TRBD1 matches 7 bases. Germline V gene lookup returns CDR1 MDHEN and CDR2 SYDVKM. The V gene end was trimmed by 5 bases and the J gene end by 1 base; junction bases not matched to a gene: 8. The CDR3 loop spans 15 amino acids. CDR3 sequence: CASSLQGKGSYEQYF. CDR3 DNA sequence: TGTGCCAGCAGTCTACAGGGGAAAGGGTCCTACGAGCAGTACTTC.

The gene calls are TRBV11-1 and TRBJ2-3; D is unresolved. The CDR3 totals 16 residues. The V and J ends lost 5 bases and 4 bases respectively, with 19 bases between them. Germline CDR1 reads SGHAT; CDR2 reads FQDESV (reference sequence). The CDR3 reads CASSPGNRLGSDTQYF. As DNA, the CDR3 is TGTGCCAGCAGCCCCGGTAATAGGTTGGGATCAGATACGCAGTATTTT.

This clone was observed a few times. The chain combines TRBV6-1 with TRBJ2-2; 7 bases agree with TRBD1. CDR3 length: 14 amino acids. Losses at the gene ends were 7 bases for V and 1 base for J; bases not matched to a gene: 3. Germline CDR1 is MNHNS and CDR2 is SASEGT. CDR3 in amino acids: CASMGTVNTGELFF. CDR3 DNA: TGTGCCAGCATGGGGACAGTGAACACCGGGGAGCTGTTTTTT.

This clone occurred a few times. CDR3 amino acids: CSARGLRTGSPYGYTF. CDR3 DNA: TGCAGTGCTAGAGGACTTAGGACAGGGTCCCCCTATGGCTACACCTTC. The chain employs TRBV20-1 and TRBJ1-2; TRBD1 agrees at 8 bases. CDR1 and CDR2 from the germline V gene are DFQATT and SNEGSKA (reference sequence). Losses at the gene ends were 1 base for V and 4 bases for J; bases not matched to a gene: 11. This CDR3 region has 16 residues.

The table lists this clone with many counts. J is TRBJ1-2 and V is TRBV7-2, with D uncertain. The CDR3 totals 15 residues. CDR1 is SGHTA and CDR2 is FQGNSA in the germline V gene. V lost 0 bases, J lost 0 bases, and 8 bases lay in between. The CDR3 nucleotides are TGTGCCAGCAGCTTAGCGTTCGGTCCTAACTATGGCTACACCTTC. The encoded protein is CASSLAFGPNYGYTF.

The table lists this clone with a few counts. The J gene is TRBJ2-2, the V gene TRBV6-1; 10 bases align to TRBD2. V was pared by 0 bases and J by 10 bases, with 8 bases of the junction left unmatched. The CDR3 has 16 amino acids. Germline V gives CDR1 MNHNS, CDR2 SASEGT. For the CDR3, the DNA is TGTGCCAGCAGTGAAGCCCCGGGACTAGCGCCCGTGGAGCTGTTTTTT. Protein sequence: CASSEAPGLAPVELFF.

The chain couples TRBV30 to TRBJ2-5; D unresolved. The CDR3 extends over 14 amino acids. Per the germline V gene, CDR1 is GTSNPN and CDR2 is SVGIG (reference sequence). The V end was cut by 4 bases, the J end by 0 bases, with 12 bases between. CDR3 DNA: TGTGCCTGGACCATAACAGATTACCAAGAGACCCAGTACTTC. Translated, it gives CAWTITDYQETQYF.

The genes are TRBV5-1 and TRBJ2-5; no definite D call. This CDR3 has 13 residues. Germline V gene data show CDR1 as SGHRS and CDR2 as YFSETQ. The germline V and J ends were trimmed by 1 base and 3 bases, with 7 bases remaining between them. The DNA for the CDR3 is TGCGCCAGCAGCTTGAGACGGGAAGAGACCCAGTACTTC. This translates into CASSLRREETQYF.

This clone showed up many times. V usage is TRBV9 and J usage is TRBJ2-7; 10 positions match TRBD1. This CDR3 has 14 amino acids. The germline V gene has CDR1 SGDLS and CDR2 YYNGEE. V lost 3 bases to trimming and J lost 3 bases; unmatched junction nucleotides: 3. The CDR3 bases are TGTGCCAGCAGCGGGGACAGGGGTAGCTACGAGCAGTACTTC. This sequence encodes CASSGDRGSYEQYF.

J is TRBJ1-5 and V is TRBV4-3; no clear D. V was cut by 0 bases and J by 5 bases, with 5 bases left in between. The CDR3 spans 13 residues. Per the germline V gene, CDR1 is LGHNA and CDR2 is YSLEER. In nucleotides, the CDR3 is TGCGCCAGCAGCCAAGAAAAGTATCAGCCCCAGCATTTT. Protein product: CASSQEKYQPQHF.